Reported below is one T cell receptor beta chain. Its antigen is not identified. Each ophthalmopathy patient scored at least 3 on the Clinical Activity Score and at least 4 on NOSPECS grade, with duration under 3 months. Uncontrolled infection, other autoimmune disease, pregnancy or lactation disqualified patients from enrolment. Used for diagnoses were clinical symptoms, serum thyroxine and TRAb, thyroid ultrasound and orbital computed tomography. J was trimmed by 4 bases and V by 4 bases; bases with no gene match: 10. This CDR3 spans 18 amino acids. Per the germline V gene, CDR1 is SGHTA and CDR2 is FQGTGA. RNA transcripts were the template for amplifying TCR beta CDR3 regions. The primer set for the first-round RT-PCR of the TCR CDR3 was HTBI. TCRdb called the multiplex PCR reads again in MiXCR, with one record for every CDR3 protein. The repertoire consists of about 250,000 distinct CDR3 sequences, with approximately 21% occurring once and the leading ten covering 50% to 75%.

This record comes from a study of T cells in Graves' hyperthyroidism and ophthalmopathy. Findings of the study overall: Most thyroid-expanded clonotypes above 0.001 were also found in blood.

The gene calls are TRBV7-3 and TRBJ2-2; 12 positions match TRBD2. The receptor was isolated from a man aged 30 to 45 with Graves' ophthalmopathy. What was sequenced was blood. CDR3 nucleotide sequence: TGTGCCAGCAGCTCCAGGGAACCTAGCGGGAGGGCCACCGGGGAGCTGTTTTTT. It encodes CASSSREPSGRATGELFF.